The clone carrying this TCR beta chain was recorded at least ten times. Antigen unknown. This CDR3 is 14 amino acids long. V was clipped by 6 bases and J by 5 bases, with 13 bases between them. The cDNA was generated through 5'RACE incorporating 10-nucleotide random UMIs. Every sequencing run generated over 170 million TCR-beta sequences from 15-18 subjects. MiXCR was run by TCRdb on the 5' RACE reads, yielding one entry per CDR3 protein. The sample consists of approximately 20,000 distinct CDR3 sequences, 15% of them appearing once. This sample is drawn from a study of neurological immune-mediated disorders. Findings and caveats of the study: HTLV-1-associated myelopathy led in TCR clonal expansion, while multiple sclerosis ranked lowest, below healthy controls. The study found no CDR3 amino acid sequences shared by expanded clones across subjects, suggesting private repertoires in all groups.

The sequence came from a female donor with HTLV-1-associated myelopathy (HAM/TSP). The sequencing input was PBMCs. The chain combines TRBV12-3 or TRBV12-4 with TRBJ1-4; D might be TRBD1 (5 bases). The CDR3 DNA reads TGTGCCAGCAGGCAGACAGCTCCAAATGAAAAACTGTTTTTT. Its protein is CASRQTAPNEKLFF.